Below, 20 T cell receptor beta chains from the same sample are listed, as sequenced in a study of blood T cell repertoires in COVID-19. Clones were read by immunoSEQ multiplex PCR, and TCRdb kept only the in-frame ones, dropping some. This table has around 200,000 clones, 86% appearing once. The material sequenced was peripheral blood. The origin of the receptors is a woman aged 50 to 65 with acute or convalescent COVID-19.

A word on this clone: The identical CDR3 is also encoded by other nucleotide sequences in the sample. The J gene is TRBJ2-2, the V gene TRBV7-3; 7 bases align to TRBD1. V gave up 2 bases and J gave up 4 bases; unmatched junction bases: 4. Germline-derived CDR1 and CDR2 are SGHTA and FQGTGA. The CDR3 is made up of 15 amino acids. The DNA for the CDR3 is TGTGCCAGCAGCTTAGGGTCAGGGGGCACCGGGGAGCTGTTTTTT. Protein sequence: CASSLGSGGTGELFF.

The rearrangement uses TRBV6-5 and TRBJ1-1; D possibly corresponds to TRBD1 (5 bases). V lost 2 bases to trimming and J lost 3 bases, with 10 bases between them. Germline-derived CDR1 and CDR2 are MNHEY and SVGAGI. This CDR3 is built from 14 residues. The CDR3 DNA reads TGTGCCAGCAGTTACGTTGTAGGGGACACTGAAGCTTTCTTT. Protein: CASSYVVGDTEAFF.

This clone was detected only once. The chain carries TRBV7-2 and TRBJ1-1; TRBD1 is a possible D gene (5 bases). The CDR3 length is 13 residues. Germline CDR1 SGHTA, CDR2 FQGNSA. The V gene lost 1 base and the J gene lost 8 bases, with 11 bases spanning the gap. CDR3 region: CASSLEPDREAFF. CDR3 sequence (DNA): TGTGCCAGCAGCTTAGAGCCCGACAGAGAAGCTTTCTTT. The entire variable domain, with the rest obtained from reference TRBV7-2 and TRBJ1-1, is as follows: GAGVSQSPSNKVTEKGKDVELRCDPISGHTALYWYRQSLGQGLEFLIYFQGNSAPDKSGLPSDRFSAERTGGSVSTLTIQRTQQEDSAVYLCASSLEPDREAFFGQGTRLTVV.

The chain couples TRBV7-2 to TRBJ1-3; D possibly corresponds to TRBD1 (6 bases). This CDR3 has 17 residues. CDR1 is SGHTA and CDR2 is FQGNSA in the germline V gene. The V end lost 0 bases, the J end lost 1 base, and 13 bases lay between the germline ends. CDR3 nucleotides: TGTGCCAGCAGCTTAGCCTCGGGGGGGCGGTCTGGAAACACCATATATTTT. The encoded protein is CASSLASGGRSGNTIYF.

This sequence joins TRBV12-3 or TRBV12-4 and TRBJ1-1; D call uncertain. V was clipped by 3 bases and J by 0 bases, with 2 bases between them. The CDR3 runs to 12 residues. The DNA of the CDR3 is TGTGCCAGCAGTTTCGTGAACACTGAAGCTTTCTTT. Translating it yields CASSFVNTEAFF.

V usage is TRBV27 and J usage is TRBJ2-1; a weak D match, TRBD1 (6 bases). Per the germline V gene, CDR1 is MNHEY and CDR2 is SMNVEV (reference sequence). Trimming shortened V by 6 bases and J by 7 bases, and 16 bases separated the two germline ends. The CDR3 runs 14 residues. The DNA for the CDR3 is TGTGCCAGCAGCCTCGGTCAGGGGCTAAATGAGCAGTTCTTC. Translating gives CASSLGQGLNEQFF.

V and J are TRBV29-1 and TRBJ1-2, with TRBD1 as a possible D gene (6 bases). Germline V lookup: CDR1 SQVTM, CDR2 ANQGSEA. The length of the CDR3 is 13 residues. V shed 5 bases and J shed 2 bases, with 12 bases lying between them. The CDR3 sequence: CSVSSGVNYGYTF. Written as DNA, the CDR3 is TGCAGCGTTTCATCAGGGGTCAACTATGGCTACACCTTC.

The gene calls are TRBV24-1 and TRBJ2-6; D is ambiguous. The germline V gene encodes CDR1 KGHDR and CDR2 SFDVKD. V dropped 5 bases and J dropped 4 bases, with 8 bases sitting between them. This CDR3 is built from 14 residues. CDR3 coding DNA: TGTGCCACCAGTGCCGGGTACGGGGCCAACGTCCTGACTTTC. This encodes CATSAGYGANVLTF.

V gene TRBV19 combines with J gene TRBJ2-4; 11 nucleotides agree with TRBD1. The CDR3 is made up of 14 amino acids. Germline V lookup: CDR1 LNHDA, CDR2 SQIVND (reference sequence). The trim removed 11 bases at V and 7 bases at J, leaving 10 bases unmatched. CDR3 coding DNA: TGTGCCTGCCGCCGGGGGACAGGGGGGAACATTCAGTACTTC. Its protein product is CACRRGTGGNIQYF. The whole variable domain, filled in from reference TRBV19 and TRBJ2-4, reads DGGITQSPKYLFRKEGQNVTLSCEQNLNHDAMYWYRQDPGQGLRLIYYSQIVNDFQKGDIAEGYSVSREKKESFPLTVTSAQKNPTAFYLCACRRGTGGNIQYFGAGTRLSVL.

The chain joins TRBV3-1 (or the pseudogene TRBV3-2) to TRBJ1-6; 7 positions agree with TRBD1. V was clipped by 8 bases and J by 7 bases; unmatched bases: 14. The germline V gene has CDR1 LGHDT and CDR2 YNNKEL (reference sequence). The CDR3 loop spans 16 amino acids. CDR3 DNA sequence: TGTGCCAGCCGCATTTCTTTGGGACAGTCGAATTCACCCCTCCACTTT. This sequence encodes CASRISLGQSNSPLHF.

The V gene is TRBV6-5, the J gene TRBJ1-3; D not resolved. This CDR3 is built from 11 residues. CDR1 is MNHEY, CDR2 SVGAGI, per germline. The CDR3 nucleotides are TGTGCGGGCTGGTCTGGAAACACCATATATTTT. This gives the protein CAGWSGNTIYF.

The rearrangement uses TRBV5-1 and TRBJ2-1; a possible D gene is TRBD2 (5 bases). The CDR3 runs to 11 residues. Germline values: CDR1 SGHRS, CDR2 YFSETQ. V gave up 7 bases and J gave up 7 bases, with 9 bases separating them. As DNA, the CDR3 is TGCGCCAGCGGCGGCGGGAATGAGCAGTTCTTC. This gives the protein CASGGGNEQFF.

This clone has just a few counts. The V gene is TRBV7-9, the J gene TRBJ1-2; TRBD1 agrees at 7 bases. Germline CDR1 is SEHNR and CDR2 is FQNEAQ (reference sequence). This CDR3 is built from 12 residues. The V gene end was trimmed by 6 bases and the J gene end by 7 bases; junction bases not matched to a gene: 5. CDR3 protein: CASSTGVAGYTF. The CDR3, as DNA: TGTGCCAGCAGTACAGGGGTCGCTGGCTACACCTTC. The complete variable domain, with remaining parts taken from reference TRBV7-9 and TRBJ1-2, reads DTGVSQNPRHKITKRGQNVTFRCDPISEHNRLYWYRQTLGQGPEFLTYFQNEAQLEKSRLLSDRFSAERPKGSFSTLEIQRTEQGDSAMYLCASSTGVAGYTFGSGTRLTVV.

About this clone: Within the sample, other DNA sequences also encode this same CDR3. The chain uses TRBV18 and TRBJ1-5; 10 bases align to TRBD1. V dropped 0 bases and J dropped 4; count of bases not matched to a gene: 0. This CDR3 contains 15 residues. Germline V gene lookup returns CDR1 KGHSH and CDR2 LQKENI. DNA of the CDR3: TGTGCCAGCTCACCACCGGGACAGGGGAATCAGCCCCAGCATTTT. This translates into CASSPPGQGNQPQHF. The full variable domain, with the rest looked up from reference TRBV18 and TRBJ1-5, is NAGVMQNPRHLVRRRGQEARLRCSPMKGHSHVYWYRQLPEEGLKFMVYLQKENIIDESGMPKERFSAEFPKEGPSILRIQQVVRGDSAAYFCASSPPGQGNQPQHFGDGTRLSIL.

V is TRBV6-2 or TRBV6-3 and J is TRBJ2-7, with 8 bases identical to TRBD2. The J segment lost 1 base and the V segment lost 2 bases, leaving 7 bases of the junction unmatched. The CDR3 sequence is 16 residues long. Germline V gives CDR1 MNHEY, CDR2 SVGEGT. This chain's CDR3 is CASSYEVGTRSYEQYF. The CDR3 DNA sequence: TGTGCCAGCAGTTACGAGGTGGGGACTAGGTCCTACGAGCAGTACTTC.

This chain links TRBV6-5 with TRBJ1-5; 9 bases are a match to TRBD1. This CDR3 has 14 amino acids. After removal of 0 bases from V and 15 bases from J, the junction contained 9 bases not matched to a gene. Germline CDR1 reads MNHEY; CDR2 reads SVGAGI. The chain's CDR3 is CASSYSAGTGYLHF. In DNA, the CDR3 is TGTGCCAGCAGTTACTCGGCCGGGACAGGGTACTTGCATTTT.

The rearrangement joins TRBV4-1 to TRBJ2-3; D unresolved. The length of the CDR3 is 12 residues. Germline V gene data show CDR1 as MGHRA and CDR2 as YSYEKL. Trimming pared 6 bases from V and 2 bases from J, leaving 6 bases between. The CDR3 is CASSVDTDTQYF. DNA of the CDR3: TGCGCCAGCAGTGTAGACACAGATACGCAGTATTTT.

This clone was counted a single time. The V call is TRBV6-2 or TRBV6-3, the J call TRBJ2-7; TRBD1 matches 8 bases. CDR3 length equals 14 residues. The germline CDR1 and CDR2 sequences are MNHEY and SVGEGT. The V and J ends lost 5 bases and 6 bases, in that order; junction bases with no gene match: 9. The CDR3 is CASSTTGGPTEQYF. For the CDR3, the DNA is TGTGCCAGCAGTACAACAGGGGGGCCAACCGAGCAGTACTTC.

This chain joins TRBV24-1 and TRBJ1-4; 8 nucleotides match TRBD1. The CDR3 extends over 14 amino acids. CDR1 and CDR2 (germline): KGHDR, SFDVKD. J was trimmed by 6 bases and V by 6 bases; bases with no gene match: 5. The CDR3 protein is CATSQTGADEKLFF. For the CDR3, the DNA is TGTGCCACCAGTCAGACAGGGGCCGATGAAAAACTGTTTTTT.

The chain carries TRBV27 and TRBJ2-3; D is uncertain. Germline V lookup: CDR1 MNHEY, CDR2 SMNVEV (reference sequence). V dropped 2 bases and J dropped 3 bases, with 12 bases sitting between them. The CDR3 spans 15 residues. The CDR3 sequence: CASSLIGGLTDTQYF. CDR3 in DNA: TGTGCCAGCAGTTTAATCGGTGGGCTGACAGATACGCAGTATTTT.